The entry that follows covers one T cell receptor beta chain sequence. The antigen it binds to is not known. These data come from a study of cytomegalovirus exposure and HLA in healthy donors (dated by TCRdb to the late 2010s). In the study overall: An earlier analysis of approximately 590 of the donors reported about 250 Gb of sequence data and 117 million unique TCR beta sequences from about 179 million T cells. Across some 400 genotyped donors of the cohort, an average of roughly 230,000 unique TCR beta nucleotide sequences per donor were sequenced, and around 20% of those sequences were non-productive. The study combined high-throughput TCR immunosequencing, statistical association of individual TCRs with disease status, and machine learning to predict cytomegalovirus infection status. Using immunosequencing, the study profiled T cell repertoires from about 650 subjects and related those repertoires to cytomegalovirus serostatus. An earlier analysis of 587 of the donors used high-throughput TCR beta sequencing to judge whether each TCR beta V gene segment behaved as functional or pseudogenic. Every repertoire in the discovery cohort had been generated on one and the same sequencing platform. A later genetic analysis took genome-wide SNP genotypes for about three fifths of the 666 donors and used that subset as a discovery cohort. HLA typing included class I and class II loci at four-digit resolution. The later analysis used no new phenotypic data to find candidate immune exposures, relying instead on TCR beta sequences and their occurrence across donors. The number of typed donors differed by locus: 629-630 for A, B, C, DRB1 and DQB1; 500 to 550 for DQA1; approximately 610 for DPA1; and some 470 for DPB1. A handful of DR-DQ haplotypes were handled as single units for association and clustering because linkage in the cohort was strong. A separate validation cohort of over 95 different subjects was used in addition to the approximately 700-subject first cohort. A later analysis re-analyzed previously published TCR beta repertoires from approximately 700 donors and added high-resolution HLA genotyping to study TCR occurrence patterns. Donor age, sex, ethnicity and CMV serostatus were compiled together with the repertoire data. The genetic ancestry cluster associated with self-reported Caucasian donors included around 76% of the roughly 410 genotyped donors. An early release covering roughly 640 HLA-typed donors comprised roughly 300 gigabases of sequencing data and roughly 86 million unique TCR sequences. The aim of the study was to test whether cataloging public T cell receptors could identify signatures of past pathogen exposure. What the research found in general, with its limitations: Some IMGT-functional V segments, including TRBV6-2 and TRBV6-3, could not be told apart with the 87-base-pair reads, so those segments were excluded. According to a later analysis, TCR association rates differed among HLA loci, with DRB1 alleles showing the most associated TCRs and HLA-C alleles showing the fewest. A further reported finding was that TCR beta sequences accurately predicted the HLA-A and HLA-B alleles for most subjects in the first cohort. A later genetic analysis associated a missense DCLRE1C variant with V-gene and J-gene trimming of TCR beta chains, and an independent cohort replicated the association. Most CMV-associated TCR beta chains appeared to be HLA-restricted in a later analysis, and the HLA associations seemed to be driven largely by CMV exposure. The study gave a list of 150 to 200 TCR beta chains associated with cytomegalovirus. The classifier was reported to diagnose cytomegalovirus status with high specificity and sensitivity in both the original and validation cohorts. In this cohort, only TCR beta chains were sequenced, and detectable features were limited by the absence of alpha or paired-chain data. In vitro tests confirmed that a few of the cytomegalovirus-associated TCR beta chains recognize cytomegalovirus antigens. The authors suggested that the approach could potentially be extended to other disease states and immunological phenotypes. Roughly uniform sequencing depth across donors was assumed in presence/absence analyses, although this assumption may not hold. Correlated functional status among segregating V segments might be attributable to linkage disequilibrium, but an unknown experimental factor could not be ruled out. About 15 rarely observed V segments, including chromosome 9 orphons, were excluded from the earlier analysis of several hundred of the donors because counts were too low. In a later analysis, HLA-associated TCR beta chains were found to be more clonally expanded and to have lower generation probabilities than equally common non-associated chains. A cluster of highly shared sequence variants was judged likely to be a technical artifact of the sequencing pipeline. Immune exposure information for the cohort was limited to CMV serostatus. Specific HLA alleles were associated with 15,000 to 20,000 TCR beta sequences at a false discovery rate of 0.05 in a later analysis. In a later genetic analysis, fewer N-insertions in productive TCRs were reported among donors in an Asian-associated ancestry cluster than the 666-donor mean. Assigning TCR associations to individual alleles was difficult when HLA alleles, especially DR and DQ, strongly co-occurred. HLA typing was unavailable for some donors at each locus, so association tests used only the typed subset. A later analysis reported that several top co-occurrence clusters appeared linked to parvovirus B19, influenza, CMV and Epstein-Barr virus. Across donors, most TCR sequences were observed very rarely, whereas some public TCRs were present in many individuals. Broadly in line with IMGT annotations, most TCR beta V segments showed up in productive rearrangements about 90% or about 30% of the time in an earlier analysis of 587 of the donors.

The library was generated by the immunoSEQ multiplex PCR assay. The multiplex PCR relied on a mix of 60 forward primers for TCR Vbeta segments and 13 reverse primers for TCR Jbeta segments. The CDR3 region of rearranged TCR beta genes was amplified from genomic DNA with a multiplex PCR assay. The Illumina HiSeq System was used to sequence the amplified TCR beta libraries as 87-base-pair reads. Per the source publication's procedure: In a later analysis, 77 million or so unique TCR beta chains were counted across the roughly 610 repertoires, and about 10 million of these chains were shared by at least two donors. A nearest-neighbor algorithm error-corrected the raw reads and collapsed the reads into unique sequences, merging closely related sequences to remove PCR and sequencing errors. To assign V, D and J gene segments, CDR3 sequences were aligned to IMGT reference sequences. Each retained sequence needed at least a six-nucleotide match to both a V gene segment and a J gene segment. Rearrangements were classified as productive when the CDR3 lacked stop codons and remained in frame with V and J, and all other rearrangements were classified as non-productive. Following IMGT convention, CDR3 was defined as the stretch from the second conserved V-encoded cysteine up to the conserved J-encoded phenylalanine. Sequences without an unambiguous match to a single V gene segment were excluded from the earlier analysis of several hundred of the donors. An earlier analysis of fewer than 750 of the donors called V segments functional above 56.7% productive rearrangements and segregating when the between-donor standard deviation exceeded 5%. To diagnose cytomegalovirus status from the catalog of TCR beta chain sequences, a statistical classification framework was built. In a later analysis, V and J genes were assigned by comparing TCR nucleotide sequences against IMGT/GENE-DB human TR gene sequences. In a later analysis, CDR3 sequences and most-parsimonious VDJ recombination scenarios were assigned using the TCRdist pipeline. In a later analysis, each TCR beta chain was defined by its CDR3 amino acid sequence together with its V-gene family, and reads lacking a unique V-gene family were excluded. A later analysis removed over 500 highly shared, low-generation-probability nucleotide sequences to deal with suspected cross-contamination and a sequencing artifact. In a later analysis, a clonal expansion index for each public chain was calculated from normalized within-repertoire ranks of inferred template counts. In a later analysis, generation probabilities were computed with a VDJ recombination model fitted to out-of-frame rearrangements, and the resulting probabilities were checked against IGoR. In a later analysis, TCR-TCR, TCR-HLA and TCR-CMV co-occurrence was scored with hypergeometric tests, and a repertoire-size bias correction was applied to TCR pairs. To estimate false discovery rates, a later analysis permuted the HLA or CMV assignments 20 times. In a later analysis, co-occurring TCRs were grouped with DBSCAN, and TCRdist sequence similarity was added when clustering was performed within HLA-allele-positive subsets. Repertoires with fewer than 30,000 or more than 120,000 public chains, plus five repertoires with anomalous nucleotide sharing, were excluded from co-occurrence clustering. TCRdb took over this immuneACCESS table, retaining in-frame rearrangements with V and J assigned. Such tables are incomplete; in checked studies, under half of the missing clones stem from an unresolved V gene, and the remainder is unexplained. V, J and clone size are taken as reported in that table, and D and trimming were inferred from the DNA itself. This sample's clone table shows tens of thousands of clones. The top ten clonotypes cover 5% of the sample.

V gives up 10 bases and J gives up 0 bases, and the segment between their germline ends measures 17 bases. From the cysteine through the phenylalanine, the CDR3 covers 15 amino acids. CDR3 DNA is the only sequence kept; it has 45 bases, read in frame from the first base. Reading the germline V gene gives CDR1 MRHNA and CDR2 SNTAGT. The cohort was made up of hundreds of healthy bone marrow donors. All cohort members were sampled while nominally healthy, although unrecorded immune exposures were likely present. The donor tested CMV seropositive and was one of the 289 seropositive cohort members. A peripheral blood sample was collected from each donor, and TCR beta sequencing was performed on peripheral blood mononuclear cells. Genomic DNA was extracted from the blood cell samples with the Qiagen DNeasy Blood Extraction Kit.

This receptor was obtained from a woman in her thirties or forties in good health and CMV-seropositive. The sequenced material came from PBMCs. The V and J segments used are TRBV6-4 and TRBJ2-3; TRBD2 is a weak D gene call, 6 bases matching. The CDR3 loop reads CATNRGETSTDTQYF. The sequenced DNA is TGTGCCACCAACCGCGGGGAAACGAGCACAGATACGCAGTATTTT.